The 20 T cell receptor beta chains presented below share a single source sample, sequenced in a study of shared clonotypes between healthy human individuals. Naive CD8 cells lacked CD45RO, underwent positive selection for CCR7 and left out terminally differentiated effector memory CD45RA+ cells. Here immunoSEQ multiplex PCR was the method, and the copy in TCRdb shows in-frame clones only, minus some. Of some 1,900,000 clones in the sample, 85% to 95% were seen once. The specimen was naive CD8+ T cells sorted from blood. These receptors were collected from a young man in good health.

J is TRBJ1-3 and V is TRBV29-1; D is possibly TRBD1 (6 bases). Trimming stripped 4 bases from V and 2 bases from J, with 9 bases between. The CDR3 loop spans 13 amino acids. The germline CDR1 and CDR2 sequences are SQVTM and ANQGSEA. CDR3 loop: CSVGGGTGNTIYF. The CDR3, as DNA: TGCAGCGTTGGAGGGGGAACTGGAAACACCATATATTTT.

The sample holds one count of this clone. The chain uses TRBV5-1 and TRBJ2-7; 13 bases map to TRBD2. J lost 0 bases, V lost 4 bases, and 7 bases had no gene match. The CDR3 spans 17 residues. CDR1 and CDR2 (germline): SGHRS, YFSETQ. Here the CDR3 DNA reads TGCGCCAGCAGCCCGGGGACTAGCGGGGCTCCCTCCTACGAGCAGTACTTC. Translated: CASSPGTSGAPSYEQYF. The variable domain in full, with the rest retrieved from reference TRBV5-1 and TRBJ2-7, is KAGVTQTPRYLIKTRGQQVTLSCSPISGHRSVSWYQQTPGQGLQFLFEYFSETQRNKGNFPGRFSGRQFSNSRSEMNVSTLELGDSALYLCASSPGTSGAPSYEQYFGPGTRLTVT.

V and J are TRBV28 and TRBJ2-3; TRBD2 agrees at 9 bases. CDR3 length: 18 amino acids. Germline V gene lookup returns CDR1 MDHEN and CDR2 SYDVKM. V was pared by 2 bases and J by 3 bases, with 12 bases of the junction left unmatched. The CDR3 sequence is CASSLLAGTIVGTDTQYF. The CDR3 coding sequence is TGTGCCAGCAGTTTACTAGCGGGAACGATCGTTGGGACAGATACGCAGTATTTT.

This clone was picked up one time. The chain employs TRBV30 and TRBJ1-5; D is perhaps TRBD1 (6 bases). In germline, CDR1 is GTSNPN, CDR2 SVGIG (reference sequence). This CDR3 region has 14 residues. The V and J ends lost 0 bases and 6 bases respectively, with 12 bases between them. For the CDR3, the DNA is TGTGCCTGGAGTGTAAGGGGGGGGAGTCAGCCCCAGCATTTT. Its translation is CAWSVRGGSQPQHF.

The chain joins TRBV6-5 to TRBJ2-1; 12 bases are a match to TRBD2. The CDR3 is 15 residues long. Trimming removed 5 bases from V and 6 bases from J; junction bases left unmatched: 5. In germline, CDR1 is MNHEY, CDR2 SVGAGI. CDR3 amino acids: CASSGPGLAGNEQFF. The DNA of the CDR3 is TGTGCCAGCAGTGGCCCGGGACTAGCGGGCAATGAGCAGTTCTTC.

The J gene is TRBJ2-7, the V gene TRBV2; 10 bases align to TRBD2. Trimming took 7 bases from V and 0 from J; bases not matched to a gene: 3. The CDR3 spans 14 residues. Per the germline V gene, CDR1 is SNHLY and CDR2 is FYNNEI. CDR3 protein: CASIGLADSYEQYF. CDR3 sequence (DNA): TGTGCCAGCATTGGACTAGCGGACTCCTACGAGCAGTACTTC.

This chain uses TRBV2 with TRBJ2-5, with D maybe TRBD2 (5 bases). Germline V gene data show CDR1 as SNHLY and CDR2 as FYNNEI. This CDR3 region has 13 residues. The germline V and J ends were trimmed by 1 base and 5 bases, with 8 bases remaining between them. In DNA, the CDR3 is TGTGCCAGCAGTGAAGGAGGGTTTGAGACCCAGTACTTC. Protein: CASSEGGFETQYF. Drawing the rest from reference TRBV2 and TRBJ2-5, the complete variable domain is EPEVTQTPSHQVTQMGQEVILRCVPISNHLYFYWYRQILGQKVEFLVSFYNNEISEKSEIFDDQFSVERPDGSNFTLKIRSTKLEDSAMYFCASSEGGFETQYFGPGTRLLVL.

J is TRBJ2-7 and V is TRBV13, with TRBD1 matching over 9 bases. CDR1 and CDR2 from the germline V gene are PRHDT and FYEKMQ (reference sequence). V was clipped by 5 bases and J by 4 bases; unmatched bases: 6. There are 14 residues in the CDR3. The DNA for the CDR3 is TGTGCCAGCAGCACCCGACAGGGGGAATACGAGCAGTACTTC. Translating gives CASSTRQGEYEQYF.

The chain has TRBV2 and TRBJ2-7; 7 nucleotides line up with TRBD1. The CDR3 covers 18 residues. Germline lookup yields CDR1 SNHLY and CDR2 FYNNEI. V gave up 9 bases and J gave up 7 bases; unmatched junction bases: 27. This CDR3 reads CASGEVETGASPQWEQYF. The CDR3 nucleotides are TGTGCCAGTGGCGAGGTGGAAACAGGGGCCAGCCCGCAGTGGGAGCAGTACTTC.

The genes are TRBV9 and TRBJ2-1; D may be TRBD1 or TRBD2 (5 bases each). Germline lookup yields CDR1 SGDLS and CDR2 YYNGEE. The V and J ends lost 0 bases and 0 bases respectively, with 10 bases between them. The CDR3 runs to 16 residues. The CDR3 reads CASSVVGDASYNEQFF. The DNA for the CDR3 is TGTGCCAGCAGCGTAGTCGGGGACGCCTCCTACAATGAGCAGTTCTTC. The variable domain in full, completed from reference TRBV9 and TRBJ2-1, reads DSGVTQTPKHLITATGQRVTLRCSPRSGDLSVYWYQQSLDQGLQFLIQYYNGEERAKGNILERFSAQQFPDLHSELNLSSLELGDSALYFCASSVVGDASYNEQFFGPGTRLTVL.

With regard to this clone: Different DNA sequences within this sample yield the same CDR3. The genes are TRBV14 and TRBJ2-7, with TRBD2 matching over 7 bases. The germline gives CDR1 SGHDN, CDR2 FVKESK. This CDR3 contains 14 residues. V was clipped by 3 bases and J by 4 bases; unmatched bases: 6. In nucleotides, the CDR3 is TGTGCCAGCAGCCAGGGATGGGGGGGATACGAGCAGTACTTC. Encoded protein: CASSQGWGGYEQYF.

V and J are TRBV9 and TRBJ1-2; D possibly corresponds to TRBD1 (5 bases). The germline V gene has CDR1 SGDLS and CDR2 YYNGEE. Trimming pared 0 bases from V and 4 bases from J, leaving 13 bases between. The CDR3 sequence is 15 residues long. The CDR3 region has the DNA TGTGCCAGCAGCGTAGAGGGGAGCCCCGGCTATGGCTACACCTTC. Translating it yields CASSVEGSPGYGYTF.

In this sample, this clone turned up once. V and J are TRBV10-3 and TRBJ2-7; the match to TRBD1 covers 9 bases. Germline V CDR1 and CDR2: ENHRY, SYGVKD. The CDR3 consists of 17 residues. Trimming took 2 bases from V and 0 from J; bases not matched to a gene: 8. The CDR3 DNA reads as TGTGCCATCAGTGAGAGGGGGACAGGGTTCGGCTCCTACGAGCAGTACTTC. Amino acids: CAISERGTGFGSYEQYF.

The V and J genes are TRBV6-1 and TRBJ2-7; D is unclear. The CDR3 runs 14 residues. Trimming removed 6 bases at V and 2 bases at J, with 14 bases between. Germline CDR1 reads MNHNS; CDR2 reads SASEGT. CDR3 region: CASRPLGPAYEQYF. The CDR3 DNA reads TGTGCCAGCAGACCTCTGGGCCCAGCCTACGAGCAGTACTTC.

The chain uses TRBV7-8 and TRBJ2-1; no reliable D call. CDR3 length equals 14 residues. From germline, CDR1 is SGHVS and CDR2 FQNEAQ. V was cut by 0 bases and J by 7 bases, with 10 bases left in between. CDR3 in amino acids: CASSLAVQRNEQFF. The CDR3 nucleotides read TGTGCCAGCAGCTTAGCGGTTCAAAGAAATGAGCAGTTCTTC.

The CDR3 protein is CASSLVHEGANTGELFF. DNA for the CDR3: TGTGCCAGCAGCTTAGTTCACGAGGGGGCGAACACCGGGGAGCTGTTTTTT. The J gene is TRBJ2-2, the V gene TRBV7-6; weak D call: TRBD1 (6 bases). Germline V gene sequence: CDR1 SGHVS, CDR2 FNYEAQ. The CDR3 consists of 17 residues. With 1 base removed from V and 0 bases from J, the gap between germline ends came to 12 bases.

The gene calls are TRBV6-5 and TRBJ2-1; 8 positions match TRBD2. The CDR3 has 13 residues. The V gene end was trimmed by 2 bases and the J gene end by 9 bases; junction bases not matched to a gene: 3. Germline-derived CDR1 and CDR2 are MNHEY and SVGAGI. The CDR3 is CASSYVGGVEQFF. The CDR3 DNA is TGTGCCAGCAGTTACGTCGGGGGGGTTGAGCAGTTCTTC.

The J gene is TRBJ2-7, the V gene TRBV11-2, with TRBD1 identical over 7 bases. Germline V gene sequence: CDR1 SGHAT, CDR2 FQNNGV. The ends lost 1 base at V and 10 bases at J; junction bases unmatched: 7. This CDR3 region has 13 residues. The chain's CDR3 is CASSLVGPGGQYF. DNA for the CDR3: TGTGCCAGCAGCTTAGTGGGCCCAGGGGGACAGTACTTC.

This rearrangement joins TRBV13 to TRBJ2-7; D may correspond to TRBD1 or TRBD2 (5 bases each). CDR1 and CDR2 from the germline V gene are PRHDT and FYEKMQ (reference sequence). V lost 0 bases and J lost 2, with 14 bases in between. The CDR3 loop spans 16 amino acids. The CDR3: CASSLGVGVTPYEQYF. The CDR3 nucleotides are TGTGCCAGCAGCTTAGGGGTGGGGGTTACCCCCTACGAGCAGTACTTC.

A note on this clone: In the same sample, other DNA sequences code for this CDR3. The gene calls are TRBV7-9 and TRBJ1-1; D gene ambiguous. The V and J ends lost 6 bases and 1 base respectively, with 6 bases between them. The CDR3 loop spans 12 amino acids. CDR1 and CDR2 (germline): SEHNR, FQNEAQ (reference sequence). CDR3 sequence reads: CASRPENTEAFF. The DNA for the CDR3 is TGTGCCAGCAGGCCAGAGAACACTGAAGCTTTCTTT.